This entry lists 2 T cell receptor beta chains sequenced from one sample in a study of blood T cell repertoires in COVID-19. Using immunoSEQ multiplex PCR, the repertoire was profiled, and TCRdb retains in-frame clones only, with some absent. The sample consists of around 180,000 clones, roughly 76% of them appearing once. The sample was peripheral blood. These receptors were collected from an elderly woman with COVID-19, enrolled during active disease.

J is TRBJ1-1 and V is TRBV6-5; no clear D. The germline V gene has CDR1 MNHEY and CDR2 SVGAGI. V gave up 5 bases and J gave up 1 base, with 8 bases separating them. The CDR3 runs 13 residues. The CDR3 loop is CASSKRGNTEAFF. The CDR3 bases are TGTGCCAGCAGTAAACGGGGGAACACTGAAGCTTTCTTT.

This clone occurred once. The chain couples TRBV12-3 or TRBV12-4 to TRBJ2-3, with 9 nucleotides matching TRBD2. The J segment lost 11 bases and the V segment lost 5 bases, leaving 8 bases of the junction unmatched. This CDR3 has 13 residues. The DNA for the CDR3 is TGTGCCAGCAGTCAGGGACTAGCCCACGAGCAGTATTTT. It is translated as CASSQGLAHEQYF.